Listed below are T cell receptor beta chains from one sample, sequenced in a study of beta chain features in type 1 diabetes. Sequencing used immunoSEQ multiplex PCR; TCRdb keeps in-frame clones, though not all of them. Here the sample spans roughly 450,000 clones, approximately 15% being singletons. The sample comprised naive CD4+ T cells from blood. All receptors come from a man aged 30 to 39 in good health. Each CDR3 is given with its conserved first and last residue. A D gene is named only where the DNA matches it firmly. Size is omitted from some rows. Given values are once, few, many or a class for expanded clones.

v_gene: TRBV5-4
d_gene: .
abundance: .
len: 13
j_gene: TRBJ2-5
CDR3aa: CASTSGAGETQYF
CDR3nt: TGTGCCAGCACCTCGGGGGCAGGAGAGACCCAGTACTTC

v_gene: TRBV5-1
d_gene: .
abundance: .
len: 18
j_gene: TRBJ2-7
CDR3aa: CASSLVPWDAGTSYEQYF
CDR3nt: TGCGCCAGCAGCTTGGTCCCTTGGGATGCGGGGACCTCCTACGAGCAGTACTTC

v_gene: TRBV9
d_gene: .
abundance: few
len: 14
j_gene: TRBJ2-7
CDR3aa: CASSVVGSAYEQYF
CDR3nt: TGTGCCAGCAGCGTAGTGGGCAGCGCCTACGAGCAGTACTTC

v_gene: TRBV14
d_gene: .
abundance: .
len: 11
j_gene: TRBJ2-3
CDR3aa: CASSQVDTQYF
CDR3nt: TGTGCCAGCAGCCAAGTCGATACGCAGTATTTT

v_gene: TRBV7-9
d_gene: .
abundance: .
len: 14
j_gene: TRBJ1-5
CDR3aa: CASSFSGRNQPQHF
CDR3nt: TGTGCCAGCAGCTTTTCGGGGCGCAATCAGCCCCAGCATTTT

v_gene: TRBV15
d_gene: .
abundance: .
len: 14
j_gene: TRBJ2-1
CDR3aa: CATSPQLGRNEQFF
CDR3nt: TGTGCCACCAGCCCCCAACTAGGTCGTAATGAGCAGTTCTTC

v_gene: TRBV7-7
d_gene: .
abundance: few
len: 14
j_gene: TRBJ2-1
CDR3aa: CASSLRGMDNEQFF
CDR3nt: TGTGCCAGCAGCTTAAGGGGAATGGACAATGAGCAGTTCTTC

v_gene: TRBV15
d_gene: .
abundance: .
len: 16
j_gene: TRBJ1-5
CDR3aa: CATSRDGGTRSQPQHF
CDR3nt: TGTGCCACCAGCAGAGACGGGGGAACCCGCAGCCAGCCCCAGCATTTT

v_gene: TRBV11-2
d_gene: TRBD2
abundance: .
len: 19
j_gene: TRBJ2-3
CDR3aa: CASSSRTLLSGSHTDTQYF
CDR3nt: TGTGCCAGCAGCTCGCGCACCCTCTTGAGCGGGAGCCACACAGATACGCAGTATTTT

v_gene: TRBV27
d_gene: .
abundance: few
len: 14
j_gene: TRBJ2-4
CDR3aa: CARKPRGRKNIQYF
CDR3nt: TGTGCCAGAAAACCCAGGGGACGGAAAAACATTCAGTACTTC

v_gene: TRBV18
d_gene: TRBD1
abundance: .
len: 12
j_gene: TRBJ2-4
CDR3aa: CASSDRGPQRHF
CDR3nt: TGTGCCAGCTCGGACAGGGGTCCCCAGAGACACTTC

v_gene: TRBV2
d_gene: .
abundance: few
len: 12
j_gene: TRBJ1-1
CDR3aa: CASSVIGTEAFF
CDR3nt: TGTGCCAGCAGTGTGATTGGAACTGAAGCTTTCTTT

v_gene: TRBV2
d_gene: .
abundance: .
len: 14
j_gene: TRBJ1-2
CDR3aa: CASSEVKVYYGYTF
CDR3nt: TGTGCCAGCAGTGAAGTAAAGGTTTACTATGGCTACACCTTC

v_gene: TRBV15
d_gene: .
abundance: .
len: 14
j_gene: TRBJ1-5
CDR3aa: CATSRDLGNQPQHF
CDR3nt: TGTGCCACCAGCAGAGATCTGGGCAATCAGCCCCAGCATTTT

v_gene: TRBV5-1
d_gene: .
abundance: .
len: 15
j_gene: TRBJ2-1
CDR3aa: CASSLSGGSYNEQFF
CDR3nt: TGCGCCAGCAGCCTTAGCGGAGGCTCCTACAATGAGCAGTTCTTC

v_gene: TRBV29-1
d_gene: .
abundance: .
len: 12
j_gene: TRBJ2-4
CDR3aa: CSVVLAKNIQYF
CDR3nt: TGCAGCGTTGTTTTAGCCAAAAACATTCAGTACTTC

v_gene: TRBV7-9
d_gene: .
abundance: .
len: 16
j_gene: TRBJ2-1
CDR3aa: CASSLLTDKRYNEQFF
CDR3nt: TGTGCCAGCAGCTTATTGACAGATAAGCGGTACAATGAGCAGTTCTTC

v_gene: TRBV5-1
d_gene: .
abundance: .
len: 13
j_gene: TRBJ2-3
CDR3aa: CASSSPSTDTQYF
CDR3nt: TGCGCCAGCAGCTCACCAAGCACAGATACGCAGTATTTT

v_gene: TRBV5-6
d_gene: .
abundance: .
len: 14
j_gene: TRBJ1-4
CDR3aa: CASSLTGESGKLFF
CDR3nt: TGTGCCAGCAGCTTGACCGGCGAGTCGGGGAAACTGTTTTTT

v_gene: TRBV5-4
d_gene: TRBD2
abundance: once
len: 16
j_gene: TRBJ2-5
CDR3aa: CASSSGTSSKKETQYF
CDR3nt: TGTGCCAGCAGCTCTGGGACTAGCAGTAAGAAAGAGACCCAGTACTTC

v_gene: TRBV19
d_gene: .
abundance: .
len: 11
j_gene: TRBJ2-1
CDR3aa: CASSKYNEQFF
CDR3nt: TGTGCCAGTAGTAAGTACAATGAGCAGTTCTTC

v_gene: TRBV27
d_gene: .
abundance: .
len: 17
j_gene: TRBJ2-7
CDR3aa: CASSQPLGGSPRHEQYF
CDR3nt: TGTGCCAGCAGTCAACCCCTCGGGGGTAGCCCTCGCCACGAGCAGTACTTC

v_gene: TRBV5-4
d_gene: .
abundance: few
len: 13
j_gene: TRBJ2-5
CDR3aa: CASSSVLQETQYF
CDR3nt: TGTGCCAGCAGTTCGGTTTTGCAAGAGACCCAGTACTTC

v_gene: TRBV11-2
d_gene: .
abundance: few
len: 13
j_gene: TRBJ1-1
CDR3aa: CASSFSDSTEAFF
CDR3nt: TGTGCCAGCAGCTTTTCCGACAGCACTGAAGCTTTCTTT

v_gene: TRBV10-3
d_gene: .
abundance: many
len: 14
j_gene: TRBJ2-6
CDR3aa: CAIMGYSGANVLTF
CDR3nt: TGTGCCATCATGGGGTACTCTGGGGCCAACGTCCTGACTTTC

v_gene: TRBV2
d_gene: TRBD2
abundance: .
len: 16
j_gene: TRBJ2-3
CDR3aa: CASSEAGGLSGDTQYF
CDR3nt: TGTGCCAGCAGTGAAGCCGGGGGACTATCGGGCGATACGCAGTATTTT

v_gene: TRBV5-1
d_gene: TRBD2
abundance: .
len: 17
j_gene: TRBJ2-1
CDR3aa: CASSLGVAGGQYNEQFF
CDR3nt: TGCGCCAGCAGCCTGGGCGTAGCGGGAGGGCAATACAATGAGCAGTTCTTC

v_gene: TRBV9
d_gene: .
abundance: few
len: 14
j_gene: TRBJ1-3
CDR3aa: CASSPGPSGNTIYF
CDR3nt: TGTGCCAGCAGTCCGGGACCCTCTGGAAACACCATATATTTT

v_gene: TRBV7-9
d_gene: .
abundance: few
len: 16
j_gene: TRBJ2-5
CDR3aa: CASSSAGAGARETQYF
CDR3nt: TGTGCCAGCAGCTCGGCCGGTGCAGGGGCACGGGAGACCCAGTACTTC

v_gene: TRBV4-1
d_gene: .
abundance: .
len: 15
j_gene: TRBJ2-7
CDR3aa: CASSQGSRGSYEQYF
CDR3nt: TGCGCCAGCAGCCAAGGGTCCCGGGGATCCTACGAGCAGTACTTC

v_gene: TRBV19
d_gene: .
abundance: few
len: 11
j_gene: TRBJ2-1
CDR3aa: CASRWEFRWFF
CDR3nt: TGTGCCAGTAGATGGGAGTTCCGATGGTTCTTC

v_gene: TRBV4-1
d_gene: .
abundance: .
len: 13
j_gene: TRBJ1-2
CDR3aa: CASSQTGNYGYTF
CDR3nt: TGCGCCAGCAGCCAAACGGGAAACTATGGCTACACCTTC

v_gene: TRBV7-2
d_gene: TRBD2
abundance: .
len: 13
j_gene: TRBJ2-3
CDR3aa: CASSFQREDTQYF
CDR3nt: TGTGCCAGCAGCTTCCAGCGGGAGGATACGCAGTATTTT

v_gene: TRBV4-3
d_gene: TRBD2
abundance: .
len: 16
j_gene: TRBJ2-7
CDR3aa: CASSPGLQGLAYEQYF
CDR3nt: TGCGCCAGCAGCCCAGGTCTCCAGGGACTAGCCTACGAGCAGTACTTC

v_gene: TRBV5-1
d_gene: .
abundance: .
len: 14
j_gene: TRBJ2-5
CDR3aa: CASSLSERQETQYF
CDR3nt: TGCGCCAGCAGCTTAAGCGAGAGACAAGAGACCCAGTACTTC

v_gene: TRBV30
d_gene: .
abundance: .
len: 13
j_gene: TRBJ2-1
CDR3aa: CAWSGQSYNEQFF
CDR3nt: TGTGCCTGGAGTGGACAGTCCTACAATGAGCAGTTCTTC

v_gene: TRBV4-2
d_gene: .
abundance: many
len: 13
j_gene: TRBJ2-3
CDR3aa: CASSQVPPDTQYF
CDR3nt: TGTGCCAGCAGCCAAGTACCACCGGATACGCAGTATTTT

v_gene: TRBV7-8
d_gene: .
abundance: few
len: 18
j_gene: TRBJ2-1
CDR3aa: CASSLDRRGQGNYNEQFF
CDR3nt: TGTGCCAGCAGCTTAGATCGTCGGGGGCAGGGAAACTACAATGAGCAGTTCTTC

v_gene: TRBV6-1
d_gene: .
abundance: few
len: 15
j_gene: TRBJ2-1
CDR3aa: CASSERGGRYNEQFF
CDR3nt: TGTGCCAGCAGTGAACGAGGGGGGCGGTACAATGAGCAGTTCTTC

v_gene: TRBV7-3
d_gene: TRBD1
abundance: .
len: 15
j_gene: TRBJ2-1
CDR3aa: CASSPGQGSYNEQFF
CDR3nt: TGTGCCAGCAGCCCGGGACAGGGTAGCTACAATGAGCAGTTCTTC

v_gene: TRBV7-9
d_gene: .
abundance: .
len: 13
j_gene: TRBJ2-7
CDR3aa: CASRVADGGEQYF
CDR3nt: TGTGCCAGCAGAGTGGCTGATGGGGGCGAGCAGTACTTC

v_gene: TRBV29-1
d_gene: .
abundance: many
len: 9
j_gene: TRBJ2-1
CDR3aa: CSVETEQFF
CDR3nt: TGCAGCGTTGAAACAGAGCAGTTCTTC

v_gene: TRBV9
d_gene: .
abundance: .
len: 16
j_gene: TRBJ1-1
CDR3aa: CASSADPGLLHGEAFF
CDR3nt: TGTGCCAGCAGCGCCGACCCCGGGTTATTACACGGTGAAGCTTTCTTT

v_gene: TRBV27
d_gene: TRBD1
abundance: .
len: 14
j_gene: TRBJ1-1
CDR3aa: CASSPRQGVFEAFF
CDR3nt: TGTGCCAGCAGTCCACGACAGGGCGTCTTCGAAGCTTTCTTT

v_gene: TRBV7-9
d_gene: .
abundance: .
len: 16
j_gene: TRBJ1-5
CDR3aa: CASSLVSWDFNQPQHF
CDR3nt: TGTGCCAGCAGCTTAGTGTCGTGGGACTTCAATCAGCCCCAGCATTTT

v_gene: TRBV5-1
d_gene: TRBD1
abundance: .
len: 13
j_gene: TRBJ1-1
CDR3aa: CASSVDRDAEAFF
CDR3nt: TGCGCCAGCAGTGTGGACAGGGACGCTGAAGCTTTCTTT

v_gene: TRBV7-3
d_gene: .
abundance: few
len: 14
j_gene: TRBJ1-2
CDR3aa: CASSLETANYGYTF
CDR3nt: TGTGCCAGCAGCTTAGAGACAGCTAACTATGGCTACACCTTC

v_gene: TRBV18
d_gene: .
abundance: few
len: 12
j_gene: TRBJ2-5
CDR3aa: CASSPRAETQYF
CDR3nt: TGTGCCAGCTCACCAAGGGCAGAGACCCAGTACTTC

v_gene: TRBV7-2
d_gene: .
abundance: .
len: 12
j_gene: TRBJ1-1
CDR3aa: CASSPRGTEAFF
CDR3nt: TGTGCCAGCAGCCCCCGAGGAACTGAAGCTTTCTTT

v_gene: TRBV6-6
d_gene: .
abundance: once
len: 11
j_gene: TRBJ1-1
CDR3aa: CASSPGSKAFF
CDR3nt: TGTGCCAGCAGTCCAGGGTCTAAAGCTTTCTTT

v_gene: TRBV6-6
d_gene: .
abundance: .
len: 13
j_gene: TRBJ1-2
CDR3aa: CASSYSNGNGYTF
CDR3nt: TGTGCCAGCAGTTACTCGAACGGGAATGGCTACACCTTC

v_gene: TRBV4-2
d_gene: .
abundance: .
len: 15
j_gene: TRBJ1-2
CDR3aa: CASSQDGQGNYGYTF
CDR3nt: TGTGCCAGCAGCCAAGATGGGCAGGGGAACTATGGCTACACCTTC

v_gene: TRBV7-2
d_gene: .
abundance: few
len: 11
j_gene: TRBJ2-7
CDR3aa: CATSSGYEQYF
CDR3nt: TGTGCCACCAGCTCCGGTTACGAGCAGTACTTC

v_gene: TRBV19
d_gene: TRBD1
abundance: few
len: 15
j_gene: TRBJ1-5
CDR3aa: CASSILGQGDQPQHF
CDR3nt: TGTGCCAGTAGTATTTTAGGACAGGGGGATCAGCCCCAGCATTTT